This entry is about one TCR beta chain. The germline V and J ends were trimmed by 1 base and 3 bases, with 10 bases remaining between them. The CDR3 covers 15 residues. Germline V gene sequence: CDR1 LGHNA, CDR2 YNFKEQ. The sample originates from a study of blood T cell repertoires in COVID-19. Study details: The study drew acute and convalescent COVID-19 samples from the United States, Italy and Spain. PBMCs, B-cell-depleted T cells, or T cells provided the cDNA or gDNA that made up the material.

Original methodology: Estimates of nucleated cell counts were drawn from the amplification of reference gene primers. The table came from immunoSEQ multiplex PCR; TCRdb's copy has only in-frame clones and leaves some out. The V and J calls and clone size were taken over from that table, and D and trimming were inferred from the DNA. The repertoire consists of approximately 190,000 clones, with 84% occurring once and the leading ten covering 15% to 20%. The receptor's source is a human donor in a cohort sampled during active COVID-19. This rearrangement joins TRBV4-2 to TRBJ1-5, with D perhaps TRBD1 (5 bases). Sequenced sample: peripheral blood. DNA for the CDR3: TGTGCCAGCAGCCAAGTGGCGGGGCCCAATCAGCCCCAGCATTTT. Amino acid sequence: CASSQVAGPNQPQHF.